This T cell receptor (beta chain) was observed in a study of Graves' ophthalmopathy and Graves' hyperthyroidism. RNA transcripts were the template, and TCR beta CDR3 regions were amplified from them. HTBI-primed first-round RT-PCR preceded second-round multiplex PCR. In TCRdb, the multiplex PCR reads were re-called with MiXCR into one record per CDR3 protein. The sample records about 25,000 distinct CDR3 sequences, about half being singletons. General study points: Blood shared most expanded thyroid clonotypes above 0.001 frequency.

V lost 0 bases to trimming and J lost 3 bases, with 24 bases between them. The CDR3 covers 18 residues. From germline, CDR1 is SQVTM and CDR2 ANQGSEA. As regards this clonotype: Its antigen remains unknown.

This chain joins TRBV29-1 and TRBJ2-7; either TRBD1 or TRBD2 may fit D (6 bases each). This clonotype was sampled from an adult woman with stable Graves' hyperthyroidism. The material sequenced was peripheral blood. The CDR3 sequence: CSVEDKTDLTRGDYEQYF. Here the CDR3 DNA reads TGCAGCGTTGAAGACAAGACGGACTTGACTAGGGGGGACTACGAGCAGTACTTC.